This is a list of T cell receptor beta chains from one sample in a study of blood T cells in healthy people across ages. TCRdb passed the 5' RACE reads through MiXCR, listing each CDR3 protein once. The repertoire consists of 800,000 to 950,000 distinct CDR3 sequences, with 25% to 30% occurring once and the leading ten covering approximately 10%. The same data also contributed to another study, on T cells of mothers and their children.

The sequenced sample was blood. The receptors were sampled from a woman aged 40 to 49 in good health. The CDR3 runs from the conserved cysteine through the conserved F or W. The order of the fields is clone size, D gene, J gene, V gene, CDR3 protein, CDR3 DNA. The D gene is left open where the match is weak. Clone size appears in some rows only: once, few, many, or a class for an expanded clone.

>few|TRBD2|TRBJ2-3|TRBV7-2
CASSFIGLAASTDTQYF
TGTGCCAGCAGCTTTATAGGACTAGCAGCTAGCACAGATACGCAGTATTTT
>many|.|TRBJ2-7|TRBV2
CASSAERLGEYF
TGTGCCAGCAGTGCTGAGCGACTCGGGGAGTACTTC
>few|TRBD2|TRBJ2-7|TRBV3-1
CASGRGGSYEQYF
TGTGCCAGCGGGCGCGGGGGGTCCTACGAGCAGTACTTC
>many|.|TRBJ2-7|TRBV20-1
CSARYRVRGYEQYF
TGCAGTGCTCGATATCGGGTCCGCGGCTACGAGCAGTACTTC
>few|.|TRBJ2-5|TRBV14
CASSQAGTPLETQYF
TGTGCCAGCAGCCAAGCCGGGACCCCCCTGGAGACCCAGTACTTC
>few|.|TRBJ1-2|TRBV7-2
CASSLWGITRGYTF
TGTGCCAGCAGCTTATGGGGCATCACGAGAGGCTACACCTTC
>.|TRBD1|TRBJ2-3|TRBV6-1
CASTKQGGKDTQYF
TGTGCCAGCACCAAACAGGGGGGTAAAGATACGCAGTATTTT
>.|.|TRBJ1-2|TRBV19
CASSMAGTDYGYTF
TGTGCCAGTAGTATGGCCGGGACGGATTATGGCTACACCTTC
>many|.|TRBJ1-1|TRBV6-5
CASSYSLGTTTQAFF
TGTGCCAGCAGTTACTCGTTGGGCACAACCACTCAAGCTTTCTTT
>.|.|TRBJ2-7|TRBV6-6
CASSLRGGGSREGEQYF
TGTGCCAGCAGTCTAAGAGGCGGCGGATCGAGGGAAGGCGAGCAGTACTTC
>many|.|TRBJ2-5|TRBV12-3/TRBV12-4
CASQSGFQETQYF
TGTGCCAGCCAGTCGGGGTTCCAAGAGACCCAGTACTTC
>once|.|TRBJ2-5|TRBV28
CASKSWVQYF
TGTGCCAGCAAAAGTTGGGTGCAGTACTTC
>.|TRBD2|TRBJ2-7|TRBV2
CASSDGGGSFSEQYF
TGTGCCAGCAGTGACGGGGGGGGTAGCTTCTCCGAGCAGTACTTC
>few|.|TRBJ1-6|TRBV3-1
CASSRAENSPLHF
TGTGCCAGCAGCCGGGCAGAAAATTCACCCCTCCACTTT
>many|TRBD1|TRBJ2-1|TRBV6-5
CASSSARDRGRDEQFF
TGTGCCAGCAGTTCGGCCCGGGACAGGGGGAGGGATGAGCAGTTCTTC